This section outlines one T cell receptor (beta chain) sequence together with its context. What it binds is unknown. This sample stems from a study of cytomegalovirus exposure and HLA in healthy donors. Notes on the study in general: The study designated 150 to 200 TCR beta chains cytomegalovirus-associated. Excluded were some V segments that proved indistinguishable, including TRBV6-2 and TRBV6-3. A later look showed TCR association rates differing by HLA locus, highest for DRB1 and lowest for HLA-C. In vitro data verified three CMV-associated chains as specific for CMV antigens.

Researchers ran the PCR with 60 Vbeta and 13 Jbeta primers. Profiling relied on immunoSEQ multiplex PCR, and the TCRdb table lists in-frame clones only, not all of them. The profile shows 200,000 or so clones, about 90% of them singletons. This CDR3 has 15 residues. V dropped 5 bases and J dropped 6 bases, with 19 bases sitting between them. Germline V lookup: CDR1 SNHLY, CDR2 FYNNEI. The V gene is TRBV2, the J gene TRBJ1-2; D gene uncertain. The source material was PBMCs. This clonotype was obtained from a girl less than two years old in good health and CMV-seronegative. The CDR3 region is CASSTSLGPANGYTF. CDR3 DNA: TGTGCCAGCAGTACTAGTCTTGGACCCGCTAATGGCTACACCTTC.